The 16 T cell receptor beta chains reported below all come from one sample, sequenced in a study of blood T cell repertoires in COVID-19. Produced via immunoSEQ multiplex PCR; TCRdb's table is partial and in-frame only. Counted here are approximately 300,000 clones, 65% to 85% occurring once; the ten biggest clones make up about 15%. The sequencing sample was made of peripheral blood. These receptors all stem from a person aged 70 to 80 with COVID-19, enrolled during active disease.

The chain has TRBV6-5 and TRBJ1-2; 10 bases line up with TRBD1. Germline V gene sequence: CDR1 MNHEY, CDR2 SVGAGI. V shed 4 bases and J 5 bases; nucleotides not matched to a gene: 7. CDR3 length: 15 residues. The CDR3 DNA reads as TGTGCCAGCAGTTCCTGGGACAGGGGTAATTATGGCTACACCTTC. This translates into CASSSWDRGNYGYTF.

This chain links TRBV29-1 with TRBJ1-3; 9 bases match TRBD1. With 6 bases clipped from V and 0 bases from J, the junction kept 12 bases outside the gene matches. The CDR3 is made up of 17 amino acids. Germline V lookup: CDR1 SQVTM, CDR2 ANQGSEA. The CDR3 nucleotides read TGCAGCGTCCGGACAGGGGTAGGGGACAGCTCTGGAAACACCATATATTTT. Translating gives CSVRTGVGDSSGNTIYF.

The gene calls are TRBV7-3 and TRBJ2-2; 7 nucleotides match TRBD2. Germline trimming cut 5 bases from V and 4 bases from J; bases unmatched to any gene: 7. CDR3 length: 15 amino acids. CDR1 is SGHTA and CDR2 is FQGTGA in the germline V gene. The CDR3 DNA follows: TGTGCCAGCAGCAAACTGGGAGGGGCCACCGGGGAGCTGTTTTTT. This translates into CASSKLGGATGELFF.

The chain recombines TRBV3-1 (or the pseudogene TRBV3-2) with TRBJ1-2; 8 nucleotides match TRBD1. J was trimmed by 4 bases and V by 1 base; bases with no gene match: 5. In germline, CDR1 is LGHDT, CDR2 YNNKEL (reference sequence). This CDR3 is built from 15 residues. This CDR3 reads CASSQGAGGAYGYTF. As DNA, the CDR3 is TGTGCCAGCAGCCAAGGGGCAGGGGGCGCCTATGGCTACACCTTC.

V is TRBV28 and J is TRBJ2-5; 7 bases match TRBD2. Trimming removed 7 bases from V and 2 bases from J; junction bases left unmatched: 7. The CDR3 totals 14 residues. In germline, CDR1 is MDHEN, CDR2 SYDVKM. DNA for the CDR3: TGTGCCAGCAAGAGAGTGGGGGGGCAAGAGACCCAGTACTTC. Translated, it gives CASKRVGGQETQYF. The full variable domain, its missing parts supplied by reference TRBV28 and TRBJ2-5, is DVKVTQSSRYLVKRTGEKVFLECVQDMDHENMFWYRQDPGLGLRLIYFSYDVKMKEKGDIPEGYSVSREKKERFSLILESASTNQTSMYLCASKRVGGQETQYFGPGTRLLVL.

In DNA, the CDR3 is TGTGCCAGCAGTTACTCAACAGGGGGCGTCTATGGCTACACCTTC. Its translation is CASSYSTGGVYGYTF. The chain employs TRBV6-2 or TRBV6-3 and TRBJ1-2; 9 nucleotides line up with TRBD1. V gave up 0 bases and J gave up 4 bases; unmatched junction bases: 3. The CDR3 sequence is 15 residues long. Germline V gene lookup returns CDR1 MNHEY and CDR2 SVGEGT.

J is TRBJ2-2 and V is TRBV19; tentatively, D is TRBD2 (5 bases). The CDR3 covers 13 residues. Germline lookup yields CDR1 LNHDA and CDR2 SQIVND (reference sequence). V gave up 5 bases and J gave up 6 bases, with 10 bases separating them. The CDR3 loop reads CASSVLASGELFF. CDR3 DNA sequence: TGTGCCAGTAGTGTTCTAGCATCCGGGGAGCTGTTTTTT.

The gene calls are TRBV6-5 and TRBJ1-5; TRBD1 matches 9 bases. Trimming took 6 bases from V and 5 from J; bases not matched to a gene: 8. Germline CDR1 is MNHEY and CDR2 is SVGAGI. The CDR3 loop spans 15 amino acids. CDR3 residues: CASSQGDRDHQPQHF. For the CDR3, the DNA is TGTGCCAGCAGCCAAGGGGACAGGGATCATCAGCCCCAGCATTTT.

The rearrangement uses TRBV4-1 and TRBJ2-3; 8 bases match TRBD2. This CDR3 is 16 amino acids long. The ends lost 3 bases at V and 2 bases at J; junction bases unmatched: 7. Germline V gene sequence: CDR1 MGHRA, CDR2 YSYEKL. CDR3 in amino acids: CASSQLLAVSTDTQYF. CDR3 nucleotide sequence: TGCGCCAGCAGCCAGCTACTAGCGGTTTCCACAGATACGCAGTATTTT.

V and J are TRBV7-9 and TRBJ1-1; unclear D gene. Between the trimmed V and J ends, which lost 1 base and 0 bases, there was a span of 9 bases. CDR1 and CDR2 from the germline V gene are SEHNR and FQNEAQ (reference sequence). The CDR3 is made up of 15 amino acids. The CDR3 region has the DNA TGTGCCAGCAGCTTAGTTTCCGGGTTGAACACTGAAGCTTTCTTT. This encodes CASSLVSGLNTEAFF.

The gene calls are TRBV5-5 and TRBJ2-2; D might be TRBD2 (6 bases). The CDR3 runs to 16 residues. V lost 4 bases and J lost 0, with 13 bases in between. The germline gives CDR1 SGHKS, CDR2 YYEKEE (reference sequence). CDR3 nucleotides: TGTGCCAGCAGCCATAAGGAGGGGACGAACACCGGGGAGCTGTTTTTT. This codes for CASSHKEGTNTGELFF.

This chain joins TRBV5-1 and TRBJ1-5, with 8 positions matching TRBD1. V dropped 2 bases and J dropped 4; count of bases not matched to a gene: 5. The CDR3 spans 15 residues. Germline values: CDR1 SGHRS, CDR2 YFSETQ. CDR3 sequence: CASSLQGGENQPQHF. The CDR3 region has the DNA TGCGCCAGCAGCTTACAGGGGGGGGAAAATCAGCCCCAGCATTTT.

The chain links TRBV5-5 to TRBJ2-1; 7 nucleotides align to TRBD1. V was clipped by 1 base and J by 4 bases; unmatched bases: 11. This CDR3 is 17 amino acids long. CDR1 and CDR2 (germline): SGHKS, YYEKEE (reference sequence). CDR3 coding DNA: TGTGCCAGCAGCTTGACACCACCCGGGACAGTATACAATGAGCAGTTCTTC. Amino acids: CASSLTPPGTVYNEQFF.

The chain employs TRBV30 and TRBJ1-1; D is unclear. Germline V gene data show CDR1 as GTSNPN and CDR2 as SVGIG (reference sequence). The V end was cut by 3 bases, the J end by 9 bases, with 11 bases between. The CDR3 spans 11 residues. The CDR3 sequence: CAWSSSEKAFF. DNA of the CDR3: TGTGCCTGGAGCTCGTCCGAGAAAGCTTTCTTT.

This clone was detected many times. This chain connects TRBV19 to TRBJ2-2, with a weak D call TRBD2 (5 bases). This CDR3 spans 14 amino acids. The V and J ends lost 6 bases and 2 bases respectively, with 10 bases between them. CDR1 is LNHDA and CDR2 is SQIVND in the germline V gene (reference sequence). This CDR3 is CASRKGLNTGELFF. CDR3 bases: TGTGCCAGTAGAAAAGGACTTAACACCGGGGAGCTGTTTTTT.

V is TRBV18 and J is TRBJ2-1, with 9 bases that match TRBD2. V trimming: 6 bases; J trimming: 6 bases; junction bases outside the gene matches: 6. Per germline, CDR1 KGHSH and CDR2 LQKENI. The CDR3 is 14 residues long. CDR3 protein: CASSPGLASNEQFF. The CDR3 DNA reads TGTGCCAGCTCGCCGGGACTAGCTTCCAATGAGCAGTTCTTC.